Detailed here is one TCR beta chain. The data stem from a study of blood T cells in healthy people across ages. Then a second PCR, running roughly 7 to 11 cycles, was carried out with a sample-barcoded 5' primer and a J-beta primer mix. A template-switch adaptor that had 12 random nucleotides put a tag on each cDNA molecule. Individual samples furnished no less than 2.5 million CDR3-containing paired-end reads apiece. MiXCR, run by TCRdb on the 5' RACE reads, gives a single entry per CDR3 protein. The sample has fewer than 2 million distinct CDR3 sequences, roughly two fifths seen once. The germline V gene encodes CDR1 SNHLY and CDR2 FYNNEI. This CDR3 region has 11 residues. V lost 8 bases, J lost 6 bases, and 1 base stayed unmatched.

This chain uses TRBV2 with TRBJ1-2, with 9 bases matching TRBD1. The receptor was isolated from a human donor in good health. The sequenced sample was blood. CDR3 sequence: CASGQGNGYTF. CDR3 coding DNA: TGTGCCAGCGGACAGGGGAATGGCTACACCTTC. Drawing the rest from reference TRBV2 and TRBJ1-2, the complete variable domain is EPEVTQTPSHQVTQMGQEVILRCVPISNHLYFYWYRQILGQKVEFLVSFYNNEISEKSEIFDDQFSVERPDGSNFTLKIRSTKLEDSAMYFCASGQGNGYTFGSGTRLTVV.